The rows below give T cell receptor beta chains drawn from one sample of a study of shared clonotypes between healthy human individuals. The data were produced by immunoSEQ multiplex PCR, yet TCRdb's version contains in-frame clones alone and is incomplete. The table shows about 2.4 million clones, with over 85% occurring only once. The source material was naive CD4+ T cells sorted from blood. Receptors were obtained from a man aged 18 to 29 in good health. Each CDR3 is given with its conserved first and last residue. The D gene is left open where the match is weak.

D,V,J,CDR3,DNA
TRBD2,TRBV9,TRBJ2-7,CASSAQGGGTYEQYF,TGTGCCAGCAGCGCCCAGGGCGGGGGGACCTACGAGCAGTACTTC
.,TRBV4-3,TRBJ1-5,CASSQDPTGEQPQHF,TGCGCCAGCAGCCAAGATCCGACAGGTGAGCAGCCCCAGCATTTT
.,TRBV19,TRBJ2-1,CASKIFNEQFF,TGTGCCAGTAAGATATTCAATGAGCAGTTCTTC
.,TRBV30,TRBJ1-3,CAWMQAPGNTIYF,TGTGCCTGGATGCAGGCGCCTGGAAACACCATATATTTT
TRBD2,TRBV4-1,TRBJ2-2,CASSQGRLAGDTGELFF,TGCGCCAGCAGCCAAGGTAGACTAGCGGGAGACACCGGGGAGCTGTTTTTT
.,TRBV2,TRBJ1-4,CASRAGVEKLFF,TGTGCCAGCAGGGCAGGGGTTGAAAAACTGTTTTTT
.,TRBV10-1,TRBJ2-1,CASSDPFNEQFF,TGCGCCAGCAGTGATCCGTTCAATGAGCAGTTCTTC
TRBD2,TRBV5-1,TRBJ2-2,CASSFLSPLLARAGELFF,TGCGCCAGCAGCTTTCTGTCCCCACTACTAGCGAGGGCCGGGGAGCTGTTTTTT
TRBD1,TRBV30,TRBJ1-5,CAWSHRGQAVRSNQPQHF,TGTGCCTGGAGTCATCGGGGACAGGCCGTTCGGAGCAATCAGCCCCAGCATTTT
.,TRBV9,TRBJ2-1,CASSVVTGRYNEQFF,TGTGCCAGCAGCGTAGTAACGGGGCGCTACAATGAGCAGTTCTTC
.,TRBV28,TRBJ1-4,CASRTGVNEKLFF,TGTGCCAGCAGGACAGGAGTTAATGAAAAACTGTTTTTT
.,TRBV21-1,TRBJ2-2,CASIGPSGTSTGELFF,TGTGCCAGCATAGGACCCTCCGGGACTTCCACCGGGGAGCTGTTTTTT
TRBD1,TRBV6-5,TRBJ1-2,CASSPDREYYGYTF,TGTGCCAGCAGTCCGGACAGGGAGTACTATGGCTACACCTTC